This T cell receptor beta chain originates from a study of blood T cell repertoires in COVID-19. Study context: COVID-19 samples collected from the United States, Italy and Spain covered acute and convalescent phases. PBMCs, B-cell-depleted T cells, or T cells were the source of the cDNA or gDNA that made up the material.

Authors' analysis steps: Reference gene primer amplification yielded estimated nucleated cell counts. Some clones are missing from TCRdb's copy, which holds only in-frame ones; the method was immunoSEQ multiplex PCR. V and J calls and clone size are as listed in that table; D and trimming were resolved from the DNA. This table holds about 100,000 clones, roughly 82% found once. Germline CDR1 SGHDT, CDR2 YYEEEE. CDR3 length equals 14 residues. Losses at the gene ends were 1 base for V and 4 bases for J; bases not matched to a gene: 2. The V and J genes are TRBV5-6 and TRBJ1-1; 9 positions match TRBD1. The clonotype was recovered from a human donor in a cohort sampled during active COVID-19. Material: peripheral blood. In DNA form, the CDR3 reads TGTGCCAGCAGCTTGATGACAGGGGGCACTGAAGCTTTCTTT. It specifies CASSLMTGGTEAFF.